This T cell receptor (beta chain) was sequenced in a study of T-cell memory formation after mild COVID-19. TCRdb fed the 5' RACE reads into MiXCR, producing one record per CDR3 protein. The sample has about 430,000 distinct CDR3 sequences, less than 25% seen once. Germline values: CDR1 LGHDT, CDR2 YNNKEL (reference sequence). The V and J ends lost 3 bases and 7 bases, in that order; junction bases with no gene match: 16. The CDR3 covers 17 residues. The clonotype comes from an adult woman who had mild COVID-19 (a few samples of this study predate the infection). Cell type and time point are not known. The sample consisted of PBMCs or a T cell subset sorted from them (not recorded which). The chain is built from TRBV3-1 and TRBJ2-5; TRBD2 matches at 8 bases. The CDR3 region is CASSHSTGGLVGGTQYF. The DNA of the CDR3 is TGTGCCAGCAGCCATTCAACGGGGGGGTTGGTCGGCGGGACCCAGTACTTC.